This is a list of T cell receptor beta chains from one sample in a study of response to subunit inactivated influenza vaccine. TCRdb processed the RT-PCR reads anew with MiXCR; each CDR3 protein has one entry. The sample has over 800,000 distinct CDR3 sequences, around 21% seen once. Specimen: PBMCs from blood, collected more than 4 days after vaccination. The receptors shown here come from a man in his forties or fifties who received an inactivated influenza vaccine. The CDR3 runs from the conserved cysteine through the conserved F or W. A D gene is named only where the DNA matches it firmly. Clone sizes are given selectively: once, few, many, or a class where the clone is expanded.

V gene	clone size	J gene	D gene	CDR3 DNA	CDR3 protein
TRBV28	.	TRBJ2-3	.	TGTGCCAGCAGAACCTCCACCACAGATACGCAGTATTTT	CASRTSTTDTQYF
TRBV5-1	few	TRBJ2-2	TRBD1	TGCGCCAGCAGCTCACAGGGGGACACCGGGGAGCTGTTTTTT	CASSSQGDTGELFF
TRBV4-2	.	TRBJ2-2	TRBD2	TGTGCCAGCAGCCAAGAAATATCCGCGGGGGGGCTCACCGGGGAGCTGTTTTTT	CASSQEISAGGLTGELFF
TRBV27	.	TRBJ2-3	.	TGTGCCAGCAGTTTATCGGTGTTCGGCACAGATACGCAGTATTTT	CASSLSVFGTDTQYF
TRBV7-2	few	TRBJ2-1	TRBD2	TGTGCCAGCAGCTTAGAACGACTAGCGGGGGTCAATGAGCAGTTCTTC	CASSLERLAGVNEQFF
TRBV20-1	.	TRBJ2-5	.	TGCAGTGCTGGGCCACAGACGGAGACCCAGTACTTC	CSAGPQTETQYF
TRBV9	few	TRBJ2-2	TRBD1	TGTGCCAGCAGCGTCGGGACAGTAGGTACCGGGGAGCTGTTTTTT	CASSVGTVGTGELFF
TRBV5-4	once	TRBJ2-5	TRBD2	TGTGCCAGCAGCTACGGCGGGAGCGCGAAGGGGACCCAGTACTTC	CASSYGGSAKGTQYF
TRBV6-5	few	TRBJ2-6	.	TGTGCCAGCAGTTACGCCCAGCCCTCTGGGGCCAACGTCCTGACTTTC	CASSYAQPSGANVLTF
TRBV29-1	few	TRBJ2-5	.	TGCAGCGTCGCCTCCTGGGCAGCCGGAGAGACCCAGTACTTC	CSVASWAAGETQYF
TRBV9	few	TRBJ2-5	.	TGTGCCAGCAGCTTTGGGGCGGAAGAGACCCAGTACTTC	CASSFGAEETQYF
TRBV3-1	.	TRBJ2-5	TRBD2	TGTGCCAGCAGCCAAGATCACCAAGCGGGGAAGACCCAGTACTTC	CASSQDHQAGKTQYF
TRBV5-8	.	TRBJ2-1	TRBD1	TGTGCCAGCAGCCAGCCGGGACAGGGGTCGCGGCAGTTCTTC	CASSQPGQGSRQFF
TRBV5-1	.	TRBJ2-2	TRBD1	TGCGCCAGCAGCTGGTACGGGACAGGGGCCGGGGAGCTGTTTTTT	CASSWYGTGAGELFF
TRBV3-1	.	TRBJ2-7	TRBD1	TGTGCCAGCAGCCTCACTACAGGGGGCTACGAGCAGTACTTC	CASSLTTGGYEQYF
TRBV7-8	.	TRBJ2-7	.	TGTGCCAGCAGCCCTGGACTCGGGACAAGATTCTACGAGCAGTACTTC	CASSPGLGTRFYEQYF
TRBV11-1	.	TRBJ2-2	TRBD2	TGTGCCAGCAGCCGACTAGCGGGACAGCTACCGAACACCGGGGAGCTGTTTTTT	CASSRLAGQLPNTGELFF
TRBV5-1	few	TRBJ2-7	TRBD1	TGCGCCAGCAGCCGGGACAGGGTTTCTGCCTACGAGCAGTACTTC	CASSRDRVSAYEQYF
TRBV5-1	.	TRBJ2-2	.	TGCGCCAGCAGCTTGGATAGGGCATACACCGGGGAGCTGTTTTTT	CASSLDRAYTGELFF
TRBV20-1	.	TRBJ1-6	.	TGCAGTGCTAGAGCTGACTATAATTCACCCCTCCACTTT	CSARADYNSPLHF
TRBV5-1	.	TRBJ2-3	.	TGCGCCAGCAGCTGGACGGGGGCCCACACAGATACGCAGTATTTT	CASSWTGAHTDTQYF
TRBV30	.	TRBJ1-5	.	TGTGCCTGGAGTCCAAGGGACGGAGCCTACTTTAGCAATCAGCCCCAGCATTTT	CAWSPRDGAYFSNQPQHF
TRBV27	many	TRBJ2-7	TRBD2	TGTGCCAGCAGTAAAGGGAGGGCGTACGAGCAGTACTTC	CASSKGRAYEQYF
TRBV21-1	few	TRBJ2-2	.	TGTGCCAGCAGCAAAGGGGGGTCTAATCGGGGCACCGGGGAGCTGTTTTTT	CASSKGGSNRGTGELFF
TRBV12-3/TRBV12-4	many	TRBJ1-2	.	TGTGCCAGCAGTTTGGTTACAGCATATGGCTACACCTTC	CASSLVTAYGYTF
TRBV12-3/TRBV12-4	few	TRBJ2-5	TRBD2	TGTGCCAGCAGTTTTAACGGGGGGGTGAGTTTGGAGACCCAGTACTTC	CASSFNGGVSLETQYF
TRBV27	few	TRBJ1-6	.	TGTGCCAGCAGTTTTGGACCTAAAGGTTCACCCCTCCACTTT	CASSFGPKGSPLHF
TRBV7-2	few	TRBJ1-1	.	TGTGCCAGCAGTGAACTTCAGGGGTACACTGAAGCTTTCTTT	CASSELQGYTEAFF
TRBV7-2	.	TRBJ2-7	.	TGTGCCAGCAGCTCGGCAGGGTGGGCCTACGAGCAGTACTTC	CASSSAGWAYEQYF
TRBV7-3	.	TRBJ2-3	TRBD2	TGTGCCAGCAGCTTAACCGGGACTAGCGGGCTCACAGATACGCAGTATTTT	CASSLTGTSGLTDTQYF
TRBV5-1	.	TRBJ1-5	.	TGCGCCAGCAGGTTGTTAAGGGCCGAAGGCAATCAGCCCCAGCATTTT	CASRLLRAEGNQPQHF
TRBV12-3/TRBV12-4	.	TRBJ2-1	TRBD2	TGTGCCAGCAGTCCTACCCCCGGACTAGCGGGAGGGCGGAGGGGGAATGAGCAGTTCTTC	CASSPTPGLAGGRRGNEQFF
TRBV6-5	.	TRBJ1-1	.	TGTGCCAGCATCAGCCGAGTAGGGCTCACTGAAGCTTTCTTT	CASISRVGLTEAFF
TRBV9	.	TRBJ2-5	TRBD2	TGTGCCAGCAGCGTAGGGACTAGTCGGTTCCAAGAGACCCAGTACTTC	CASSVGTSRFQETQYF
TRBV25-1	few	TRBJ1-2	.	TGTGCCAGCAGTGAATACAGGGAGCATGGCTACACCTTC	CASSEYREHGYTF
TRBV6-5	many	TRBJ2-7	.	TGTGCCAGCAGTTACCGGGGCTACGAGCAGTACTTC	CASSYRGYEQYF
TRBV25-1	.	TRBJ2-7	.	TGTGCCAGCAGTGAAACCCTAGGACAATCGGGCGTCGACGAGCAGTACTTC	CASSETLGQSGVDEQYF
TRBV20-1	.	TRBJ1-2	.	TGCAGTGCTAGTCCACTGGGACAAAGCTATGGCTACACCTTC	CSASPLGQSYGYTF
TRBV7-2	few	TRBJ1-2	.	TGTGCCAGCAGCTTAAGACAATCCGGTGGCTACACCTTC	CASSLRQSGGYTF
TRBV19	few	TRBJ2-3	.	TGTGCCAGTAGTGACCGGGACACATACACAGATACGCAGTATTTT	CASSDRDTYTDTQYF
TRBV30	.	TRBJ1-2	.	TGTGCCTGGAGGGGACGGGGAAACTATGGCTACACCTTC	CAWRGRGNYGYTF
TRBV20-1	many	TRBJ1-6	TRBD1	TGCAGTGCTAGGGGGGACAGCTCCTATAATTCACCCCTCCACTTT	CSARGDSSYNSPLHF
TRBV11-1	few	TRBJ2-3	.	TGTGCCAGCAGCTTCGGACACCACACAGATACGCAGTATTTT	CASSFGHHTDTQYF
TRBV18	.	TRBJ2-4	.	TGTGCCAGCTCACCACCGAACGAGGACCCTGCCAAAAACATTCAGTACTTC	CASSPPNEDPAKNIQYF